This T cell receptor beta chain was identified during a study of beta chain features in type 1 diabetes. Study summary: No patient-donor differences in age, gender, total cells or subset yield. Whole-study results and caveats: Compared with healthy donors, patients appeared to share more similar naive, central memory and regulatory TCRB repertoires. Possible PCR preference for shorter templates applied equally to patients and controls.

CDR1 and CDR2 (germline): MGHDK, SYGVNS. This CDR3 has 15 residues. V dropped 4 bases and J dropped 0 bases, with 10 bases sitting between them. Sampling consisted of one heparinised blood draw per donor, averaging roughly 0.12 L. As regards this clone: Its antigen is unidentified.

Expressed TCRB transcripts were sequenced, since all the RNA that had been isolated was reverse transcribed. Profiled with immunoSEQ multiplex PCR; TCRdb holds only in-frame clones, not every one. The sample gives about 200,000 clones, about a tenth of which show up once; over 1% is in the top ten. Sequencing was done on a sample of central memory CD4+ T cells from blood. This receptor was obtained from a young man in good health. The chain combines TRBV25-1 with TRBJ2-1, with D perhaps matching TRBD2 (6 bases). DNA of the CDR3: TGTGCCAGCAGTGCGTGGGGGGACTCCTACAATGAGCAGTTCTTC. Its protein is CASSAWGDSYNEQFF.